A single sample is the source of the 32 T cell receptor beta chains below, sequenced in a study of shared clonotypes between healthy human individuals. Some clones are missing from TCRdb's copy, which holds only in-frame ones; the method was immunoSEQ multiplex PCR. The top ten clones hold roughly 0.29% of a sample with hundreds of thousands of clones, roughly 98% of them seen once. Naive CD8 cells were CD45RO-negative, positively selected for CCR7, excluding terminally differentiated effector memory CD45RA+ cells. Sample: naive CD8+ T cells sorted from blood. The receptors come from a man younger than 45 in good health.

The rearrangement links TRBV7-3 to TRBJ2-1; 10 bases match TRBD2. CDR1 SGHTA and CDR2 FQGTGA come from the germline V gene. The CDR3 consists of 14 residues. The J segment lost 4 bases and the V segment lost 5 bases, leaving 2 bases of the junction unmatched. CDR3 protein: CASSEGLAYNEQFF. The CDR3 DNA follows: TGTGCCAGCAGCGAGGGACTAGCGTACAATGAGCAGTTCTTC.

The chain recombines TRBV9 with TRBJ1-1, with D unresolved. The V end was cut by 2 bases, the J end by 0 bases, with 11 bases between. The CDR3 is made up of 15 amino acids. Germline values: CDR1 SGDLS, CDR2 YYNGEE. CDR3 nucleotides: TGTGCCAGCAGCGTTCACGACATCATGAACACTGAAGCTTTCTTT. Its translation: CASSVHDIMNTEAFF.

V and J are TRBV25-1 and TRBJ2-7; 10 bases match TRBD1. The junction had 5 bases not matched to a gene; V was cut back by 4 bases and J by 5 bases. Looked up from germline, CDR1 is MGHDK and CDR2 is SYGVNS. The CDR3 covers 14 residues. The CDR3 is CASSGAGTGDEQYF. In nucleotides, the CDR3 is TGTGCCAGCAGTGGCGCCGGGACAGGGGACGAGCAGTACTTC.

CDR3 region: CAWSVSPLRASLNYTF. The CDR3 bases are TGTGCCTGGAGTGTATCCCCCCTACGGGCCAGTCTGAACTACACCTTC. V gene TRBV30 combines with J gene TRBJ1-2; D unclear. Trimming shortened V by 0 bases and J by 10 bases, and 24 bases separated the two germline ends. The CDR3 has 16 residues. The germline gives CDR1 GTSNPN, CDR2 SVGIG (reference sequence).

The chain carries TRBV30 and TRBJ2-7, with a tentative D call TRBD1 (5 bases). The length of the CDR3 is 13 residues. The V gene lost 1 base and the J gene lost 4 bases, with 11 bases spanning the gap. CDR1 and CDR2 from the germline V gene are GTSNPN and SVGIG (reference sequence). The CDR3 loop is CAWSEGSAYEQYF. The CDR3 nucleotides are TGTGCCTGGAGTGAGGGGTCTGCTTACGAGCAGTACTTC.

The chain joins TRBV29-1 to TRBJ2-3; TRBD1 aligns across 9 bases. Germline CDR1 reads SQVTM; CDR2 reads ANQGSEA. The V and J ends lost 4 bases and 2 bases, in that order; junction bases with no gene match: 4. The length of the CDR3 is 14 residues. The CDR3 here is CSVVDRGFTDTQYF. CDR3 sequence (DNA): TGCAGCGTTGTGGACAGGGGCTTCACAGATACGCAGTATTTT.

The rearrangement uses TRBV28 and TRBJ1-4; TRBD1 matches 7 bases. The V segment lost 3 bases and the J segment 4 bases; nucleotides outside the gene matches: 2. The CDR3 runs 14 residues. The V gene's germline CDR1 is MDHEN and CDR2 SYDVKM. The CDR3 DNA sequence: TGTGCCAGCAGTTTGGGACAGCGTAATGAAAAACTGTTTTTT. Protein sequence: CASSLGQRNEKLFF.

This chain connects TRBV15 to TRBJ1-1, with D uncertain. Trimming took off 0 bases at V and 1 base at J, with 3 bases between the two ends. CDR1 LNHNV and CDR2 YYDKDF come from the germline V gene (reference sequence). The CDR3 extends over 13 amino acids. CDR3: CATSRDKNTEAFF. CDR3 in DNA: TGTGCCACCAGCAGAGATAAGAACACTGAAGCTTTCTTT.

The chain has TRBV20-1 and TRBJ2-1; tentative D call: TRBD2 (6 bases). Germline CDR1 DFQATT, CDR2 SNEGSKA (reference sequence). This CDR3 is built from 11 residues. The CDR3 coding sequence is TGCAAAATAGCGGTTTACAATGAGCAGTTCTTC. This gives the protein CKIAVYNEQFF.

The CDR3 nucleotides read TGTGCCAGCAGTGAAGTGGGTGGAGACAGCCTCTACGAGCAGTACTTC. Translation gives CASSEVGGDSLYEQYF. The rearrangement uses TRBV6-1 and TRBJ2-7; tentatively, D is TRBD1 (5 bases). Trimming pared 1 base from V and 3 bases from J, leaving 16 bases between. CDR1 is MNHNS, CDR2 SASEGT, per germline. The CDR3 extends over 16 amino acids.

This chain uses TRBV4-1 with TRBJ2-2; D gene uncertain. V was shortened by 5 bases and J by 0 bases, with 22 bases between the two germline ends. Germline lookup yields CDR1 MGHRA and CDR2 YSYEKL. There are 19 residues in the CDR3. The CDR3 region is CASSGHLDLWGTNTGELFF. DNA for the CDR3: TGCGCCAGCAGCGGCCACCTTGACTTATGGGGAACGAACACCGGGGAGCTGTTTTTT.

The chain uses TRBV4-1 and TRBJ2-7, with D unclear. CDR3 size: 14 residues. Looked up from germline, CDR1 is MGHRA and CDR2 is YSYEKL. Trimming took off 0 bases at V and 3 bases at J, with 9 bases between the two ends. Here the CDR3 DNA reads TGCGCCAGCAGCCAAGAGCCGAACATCTACGAGCAGTACTTC. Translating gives CASSQEPNIYEQYF.

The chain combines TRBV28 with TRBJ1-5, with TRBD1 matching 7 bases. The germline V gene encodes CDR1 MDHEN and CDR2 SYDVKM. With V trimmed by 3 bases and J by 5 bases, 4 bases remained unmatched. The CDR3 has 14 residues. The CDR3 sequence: CASSFSGGYQPQHF. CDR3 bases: TGTGCCAGCAGTTTCTCAGGGGGTTATCAGCCCCAGCATTTT.

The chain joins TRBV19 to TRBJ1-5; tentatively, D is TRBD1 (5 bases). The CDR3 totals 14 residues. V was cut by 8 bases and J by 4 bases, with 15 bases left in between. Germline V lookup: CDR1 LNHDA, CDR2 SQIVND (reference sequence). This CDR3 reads CASGTRVLNQPQHF. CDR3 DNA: TGTGCCAGTGGGACCCGGGTCCTAAATCAGCCCCAGCATTTT.

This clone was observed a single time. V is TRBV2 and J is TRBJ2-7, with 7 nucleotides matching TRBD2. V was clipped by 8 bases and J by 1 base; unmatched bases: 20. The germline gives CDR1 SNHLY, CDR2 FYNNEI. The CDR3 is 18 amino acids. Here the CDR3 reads CASAGDGIDSGSSYEQYF. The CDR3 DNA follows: TGTGCCAGCGCCGGAGACGGAATCGATAGCGGGTCGTCCTACGAGCAGTACTTC.

Here the CDR3 DNA reads TGCAGTGCTAGGGACGGCACTGAAGCTTTCTTT. It encodes CSARDGTEAFF. This rearrangement joins TRBV20-1 to TRBJ1-1; D not certain. Trimming pared 3 bases from V and 4 bases from J, leaving 6 bases between. The germline CDR1 and CDR2 sequences are DFQATT and SNEGSKA (reference sequence). This CDR3 is built from 11 residues.

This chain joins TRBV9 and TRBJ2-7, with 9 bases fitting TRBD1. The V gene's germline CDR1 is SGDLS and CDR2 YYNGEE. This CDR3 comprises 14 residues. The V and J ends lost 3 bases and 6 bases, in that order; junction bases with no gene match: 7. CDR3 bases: TGTGCCAGCAGCGAAACAGGGGGCTGGGGCGAGCAGTACTTC. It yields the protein CASSETGGWGEQYF.

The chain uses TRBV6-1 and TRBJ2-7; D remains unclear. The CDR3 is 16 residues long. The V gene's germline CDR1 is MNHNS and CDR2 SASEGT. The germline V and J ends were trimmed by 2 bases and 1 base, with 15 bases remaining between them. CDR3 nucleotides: TGTGCCAGCAGTGAACACGAGCTCCCGCCTTCCTACGAGCAGTACTTC. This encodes CASSEHELPPSYEQYF.

This CDR3 is CASSGRAGRSYNEQFF. In DNA, the CDR3 is TGTGCCAGCAGCGGACGAGCGGGAAGGTCCTACAATGAGCAGTTCTTC. V gene TRBV9 combines with J gene TRBJ2-1, with 7 positions matching TRBD2. The CDR3 length is 16 residues. In germline, CDR1 is SGDLS, CDR2 YYNGEE. The V gene end was trimmed by 3 bases and the J gene end by 1 base; junction bases not matched to a gene: 7.

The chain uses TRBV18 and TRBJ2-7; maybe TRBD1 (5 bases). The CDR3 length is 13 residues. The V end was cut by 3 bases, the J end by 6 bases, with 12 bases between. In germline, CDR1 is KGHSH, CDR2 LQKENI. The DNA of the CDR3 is TGTGCCAGCTCACCGGGGATTAGGGGCGAGCAGTACTTC. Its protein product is CASSPGIRGEQYF.

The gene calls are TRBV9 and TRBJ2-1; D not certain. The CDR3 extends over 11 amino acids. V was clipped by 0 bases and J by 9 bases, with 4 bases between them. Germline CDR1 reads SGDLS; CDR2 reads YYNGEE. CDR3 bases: TGTGCCAGCAGCGTAGGGGTTGAGCAGTTCTTC. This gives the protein CASSVGVEQFF.

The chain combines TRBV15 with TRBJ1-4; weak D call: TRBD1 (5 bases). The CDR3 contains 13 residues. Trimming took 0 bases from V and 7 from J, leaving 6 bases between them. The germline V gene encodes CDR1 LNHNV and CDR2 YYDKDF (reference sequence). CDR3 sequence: CATSRDRGEKLFF. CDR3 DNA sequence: TGTGCCACCAGCAGAGATAGGGGTGAAAAACTGTTTTTT.

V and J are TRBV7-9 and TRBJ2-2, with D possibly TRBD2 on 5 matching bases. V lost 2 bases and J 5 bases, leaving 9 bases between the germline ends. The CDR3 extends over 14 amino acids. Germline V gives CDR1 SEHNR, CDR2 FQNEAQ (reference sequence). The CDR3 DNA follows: TGTGCCAGCAGCTTAAATCCGGGGACCGGGGAGCTGTTTTTT. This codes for CASSLNPGTGELFF.

The CDR3 coding sequence is TGTGCCAGCAGCTTAGCGGGAGGGCCGAAAAGTGAGCAGTACTTC. Translation gives CASSLAGGPKSEQYF. The V gene is TRBV7-8, the J gene TRBJ2-7; 7 bases are a match to TRBD2. The length of the CDR3 is 15 residues. Trimming took 0 bases from V and 7 from J; bases not matched to a gene: 9. CDR1 is SGHVS, CDR2 FQNEAQ, per germline.

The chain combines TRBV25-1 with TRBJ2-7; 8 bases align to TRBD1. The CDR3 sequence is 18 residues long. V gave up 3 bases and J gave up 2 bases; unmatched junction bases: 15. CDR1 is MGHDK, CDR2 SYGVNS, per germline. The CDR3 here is CASSDQEQGEMAPYEQYF. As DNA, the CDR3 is TGTGCCAGCAGTGATCAAGAACAGGGGGAAATGGCCCCCTACGAGCAGTACTTC.

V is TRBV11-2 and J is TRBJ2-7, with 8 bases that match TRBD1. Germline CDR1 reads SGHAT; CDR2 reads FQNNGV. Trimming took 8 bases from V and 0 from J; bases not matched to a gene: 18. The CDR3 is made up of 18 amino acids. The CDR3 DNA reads TGTGCCAGCGGGGAATGGGAGAGAGACAGGGGTAGCTCCTACGAGCAGTACTTC. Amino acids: CASGEWERDRGSSYEQYF.

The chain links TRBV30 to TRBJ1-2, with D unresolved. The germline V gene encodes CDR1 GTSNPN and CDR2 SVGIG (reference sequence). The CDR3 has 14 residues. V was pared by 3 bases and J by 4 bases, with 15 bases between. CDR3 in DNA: TGTGCCTGGAGCCCCCCAGACGGACTCTATGGCTACACCTTC. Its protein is CAWSPPDGLYGYTF.

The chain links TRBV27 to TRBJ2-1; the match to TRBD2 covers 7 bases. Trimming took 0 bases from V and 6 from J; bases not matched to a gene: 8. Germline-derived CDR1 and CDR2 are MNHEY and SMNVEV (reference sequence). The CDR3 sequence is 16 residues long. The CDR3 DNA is TGTGCCAGCAGTTTATCGGCGGCGGGGAGGGTCAATGAGCAGTTCTTC. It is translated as CASSLSAAGRVNEQFF.

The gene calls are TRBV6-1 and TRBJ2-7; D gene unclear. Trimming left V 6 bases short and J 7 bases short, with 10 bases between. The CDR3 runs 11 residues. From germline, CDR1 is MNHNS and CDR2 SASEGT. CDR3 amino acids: CASRKNREQYF. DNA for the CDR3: TGTGCCAGCAGAAAGAACCGGGAGCAGTACTTC.

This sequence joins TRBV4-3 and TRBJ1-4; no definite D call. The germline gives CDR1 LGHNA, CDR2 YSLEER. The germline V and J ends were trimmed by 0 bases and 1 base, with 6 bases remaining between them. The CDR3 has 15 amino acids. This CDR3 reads CASSQDPGTNEKLFF. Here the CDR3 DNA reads TGCGCCAGCAGCCAAGATCCGGGAACTAATGAAAAACTGTTTTTT.

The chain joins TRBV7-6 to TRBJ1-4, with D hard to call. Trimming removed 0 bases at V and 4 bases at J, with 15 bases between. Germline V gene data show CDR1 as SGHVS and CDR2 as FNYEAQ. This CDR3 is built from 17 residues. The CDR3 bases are TGTGCCAGCAGCTTAGCGGCCCACGGGAGAATTAATGAAAAACTGTTTTTT. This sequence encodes CASSLAAHGRINEKLFF.

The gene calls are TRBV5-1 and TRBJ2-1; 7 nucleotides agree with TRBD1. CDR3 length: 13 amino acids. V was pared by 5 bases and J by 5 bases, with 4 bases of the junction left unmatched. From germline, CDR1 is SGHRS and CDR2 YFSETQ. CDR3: CASSGTENNEQFF. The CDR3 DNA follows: TGCGCCAGCAGTGGGACAGAAAACAATGAGCAGTTCTTC.